Below, 31 T cell receptor beta chains from the same sample are listed, as sequenced in a study of T-cell memory formation after mild COVID-19. TCRdb recomputed calls from the 5' RACE reads with MiXCR, one row per CDR3 protein. This sample yields hundreds of thousands of distinct CDR3 sequences, of which around a sixth are seen a single time; about 8.1% belongs to the top ten. The sample taken for sequencing was PBMCs or a T cell subset sorted from them (not recorded which). These receptors were taken from an adult woman who had mild COVID-19 (a few samples of this study predate the infection). Cell type and time point are not known.

This chain joins TRBV3-1 and TRBJ1-2; possible D gene TRBD1, 5 bases. Per the germline V gene, CDR1 is LGHDT and CDR2 is YNNKEL (reference sequence). The CDR3 totals 13 residues. The V gene lost 5 bases and the J gene lost 4 bases, with 11 bases spanning the gap. The CDR3 DNA reads TGTGCCAGCAGCAAACAGGACGCCTATGGCTACACCTTC. Translation: CASSKQDAYGYTF.

The chain uses TRBV12-3 or TRBV12-4 and TRBJ1-2, with a tentative D call TRBD1 (5 bases). V was clipped by 5 bases and J by 0 bases, with 10 bases between them. The CDR3 totals 14 residues. Written as DNA, the CDR3 is TGTGCCAGCAGTGGGACTCTAGCTAACTATGGCTACACCTTC. The encoded protein is CASSGTLANYGYTF.

This sequence joins TRBV18 and TRBJ2-2; D is unresolved. V shed 0 bases and J shed 4 bases, with 9 bases lying between them. This CDR3 has 15 residues. CDR1 KGHSH and CDR2 LQKENI come from the germline V gene. In nucleotides, the CDR3 is TGTGCCAGCTCACCACCCAGGTCTGGCACCGGGGAGCTGTTTTTT. Its protein is CASSPPRSGTGELFF.

CDR3 in DNA: TGTGCCAGCAGCCAAAATAACCCGAACACTGAAGCTTTCTTT. Amino acids: CASSQNNPNTEAFF. This chain connects TRBV16 to TRBJ1-1; D gene uncertain. The germline CDR1 and CDR2 sequences are KGHSY and FQNENV. V was trimmed by 2 bases and J by 1 base, leaving 8 bases between them. The length of the CDR3 is 14 residues.

The CDR3 loop reads CASSLAVSTSTDTQYF. The CDR3 bases are TGCGCCAGCAGCTTGGCCGTCTCCACCAGCACAGATACGCAGTATTTT. The V gene is TRBV5-1, the J gene TRBJ2-3; the D is unclear. V was cut by 0 bases and J by 0 bases, with 11 bases left in between. The V gene's germline CDR1 is SGHRS and CDR2 YFSETQ. The CDR3 has 16 residues.

Many counts were recorded for this clonotype. The chain carries TRBV7-9 and TRBJ2-5, with TRBD2 identical over 14 bases. V lost 7 bases to trimming and J lost 4 bases; unmatched junction nucleotides: 8. The germline V gene encodes CDR1 SEHNR and CDR2 FQNEAQ (reference sequence). The CDR3 totals 16 residues. CDR3 coding DNA: TGTGCCAGCACCCCTCCCGGGACTAGCGGGGGAGAGACCCAGTACTTC. Protein: CASTPPGTSGGETQYF.

This clonotype has more than one count but fewer than ten. This rearrangement joins TRBV12-3 or TRBV12-4 to TRBJ1-5, with TRBD1 matching over 7 bases. The CDR3 has 14 amino acids. V gave up 4 bases and J gave up 6 bases; unmatched junction bases: 6. The CDR3 here is CASSWKGAVQPQHF. Written as DNA, the CDR3 is TGTGCCAGCAGTTGGAAGGGGGCGGTTCAGCCCCAGCATTTT.

This sequence joins TRBV3-1 and TRBJ1-3; no definite D call. The CDR3 length is 14 residues. V was shortened by 6 bases and J by 0 bases, with 9 bases between the two germline ends. In germline, CDR1 is LGHDT, CDR2 YNNKEL (reference sequence). The CDR3 nucleotides are TGTGCCAGCAGTTCCGGGGTCTCTGGAAACACCATATATTTT. Amino acid sequence: CASSSGVSGNTIYF.

A few counts support this clonotype. The chain has TRBV7-2 and TRBJ2-7; TRBD2 agrees at 12 bases. V shed 2 bases and J 7 bases; nucleotides not matched to a gene: 12. Germline V gene data show CDR1 as SGHTA and CDR2 as FQGNSA. CDR3 size: 17 residues. CDR3 DNA sequence: TGTGCCAGCAGCTTAATCCTAGCGGGAGGGCGTTCGTTTGAGCAGTACTTC. Translation gives CASSLILAGGRSFEQYF.

The rearrangement links TRBV5-1 to TRBJ2-5; D is undetermined. Germline values: CDR1 SGHRS, CDR2 YFSETQ. V was pared by 1 base and J by 7 bases, with 11 bases between. The CDR3 runs to 13 residues. The CDR3 DNA follows: TGCGCCAGCAGCTTGAGGGAAAGAGGGACCCAGTACTTC. Translated, it gives CASSLRERGTQYF.

The sample holds many counts of this clonotype. The V call is TRBV7-8, the J call TRBJ1-5; 9 bases align to TRBD1. V trimming: 7 bases; J trimming: 3 bases; junction bases outside the gene matches: 13. CDR1 is SGHVS and CDR2 is FQNEAQ in the germline V gene. The CDR3 totals 17 residues. CDR3 protein: CASTLQTGGPLNQPQHF. As DNA, the CDR3 is TGTGCCAGCACCCTACAGACAGGGGGGCCCCTCAATCAGCCCCAGCATTTT.

The chain's CDR3 is CASSLGLAGAVGDEQFF. In DNA, the CDR3 is TGCGCCAGCAGCTTGGGCTTAGCGGGGGCCGTGGGGGATGAGCAGTTCTTC. The chain couples TRBV5-1 to TRBJ2-1, with 9 positions matching TRBD2. V dropped 0 bases and J dropped 8; count of bases not matched to a gene: 12. CDR3 length: 17 residues. Germline V CDR1 and CDR2: SGHRS, YFSETQ.

This clonotype was detected a few times. The rearrangement joins TRBV11-2 to TRBJ2-3, with unresolved D. The ends were cut back, 0 bases at V and 5 bases at J, with 12 bases in the middle. CDR3 size: 15 residues. The V gene's germline CDR1 is SGHAT and CDR2 FQNNGV. CDR3 nucleotide sequence: TGTGCCAGCAGCTTAGACAACCCTCCAGAAGATACGCAGTATTTT. It is translated as CASSLDNPPEDTQYF.

The CDR3 reads CASIGREATSYNEQFF. Written as DNA, the CDR3 is TGTGCCAGCATTGGGCGGGAGGCCACCTCCTACAATGAGCAGTTCTTC. The chain has TRBV6-5 and TRBJ2-1; 8 bases line up with TRBD2. V was clipped by 7 bases and J by 0 bases; unmatched bases: 8. Per the germline V gene, CDR1 is MNHEY and CDR2 is SVGAGI. The CDR3 loop spans 16 amino acids.

This clonotype was observed a handful of times. V is TRBV20-1 and J is TRBJ2-7; D possibly matches TRBD1 or TRBD2 (5 bases each). V lost 6 bases, J lost 7 bases, and 28 bases lay in between. The CDR3 consists of 16 residues. Germline CDR1 and CDR2: DFQATT and SNEGSKA (reference sequence). CDR3 sequence reads: CSAKRGIILSSGEQYF. In nucleotides, the CDR3 is TGCAGTGCAAAAAGGGGTATTATCCTCAGCTCGGGGGAGCAGTACTTC.

CDR3 sequence reads: CASNEEVWETEAFF. The CDR3 DNA follows: TGTGCCAGCAATGAGGAGGTTTGGGAGACTGAAGCTTTCTTT. J is TRBJ1-1 and V is TRBV6-2 or TRBV6-3; no firm D call. The V gene lost 7 bases and the J gene lost 5 bases, with 17 bases spanning the gap. Germline V gene sequence: CDR1 MNHEY, CDR2 SVGEGT. The CDR3 totals 14 residues.

The genes are TRBV5-1 and TRBJ2-7; weak D call: TRBD2 (6 bases). Trimming left V 7 bases short and J 0 bases short, with 14 bases between. Germline V gene sequence: CDR1 SGHRS, CDR2 YFSETQ. The CDR3 consists of 14 residues. The CDR3, as DNA: TGCGCCAGCGGGGGACTGGGGACCTCCTACGAGCAGTACTTC. It is translated as CASGGLGTSYEQYF.

This clonotype has a handful of counts. The chain links TRBV7-8 to TRBJ2-7; no clear D. CDR1 SGHVS and CDR2 FQNEAQ come from the germline V gene. This CDR3 region has 11 residues. Trimming took 5 bases from V and 5 from J, leaving 7 bases between them. The CDR3 DNA reads TGTGCCAGCAGCCCACTTAACGAGCAGTACTTC. Encoded protein: CASSPLNEQYF.

This clonotype turned up a few times. The V call is TRBV18, the J call TRBJ2-3; D may be TRBD1 or TRBD2 (5 bases each). The CDR3 length is 15 residues. Germline CDR1 reads KGHSH; CDR2 reads LQKENI. V was cut by 4 bases and J by 4 bases, with 15 bases left in between. CDR3 sequence (DNA): TGTGCCAGCTCACAGTCCAAGGTGGGGGCAGATACGCAGTATTTT. Encoded protein: CASSQSKVGADTQYF.

The chain carries TRBV7-3 and TRBJ2-2, with D possibly matching TRBD1 (6 bases). The V and J ends lost 2 bases and 13 bases respectively, with 17 bases between them. The germline V gene encodes CDR1 SGHTA and CDR2 FQGTGA. This CDR3 has 14 residues. CDR3 region: CASSLVGRGAGLFF. In DNA, the CDR3 is TGTGCCAGCAGCTTAGTGGGCAGGGGCGCTGGGCTGTTTTTT. The variable domain in full, with the rest retrieved from reference TRBV7-3 and TRBJ2-2, is GAGVSQTPSNKVTEKGKYVELRCDPISGHTALYWYRQSLGQGPEFLIYFQGTGAADDSGLPNDRFFAVRPEGSVSTLKIQRTERGDSAVYLCASSLVGRGAGLFFGEGSRLTVL.

The chain carries TRBV12-3 or TRBV12-4 and TRBJ2-3; D not resolved. Trimming left V 3 bases short and J 3 bases short, with 19 bases between. CDR3 length: 17 residues. The CDR3: CASSFGHSLSSTDTQYF. Written as DNA, the CDR3 is TGTGCCAGCAGTTTCGGGCACAGCCTCTCCTCTACAGATACGCAGTATTTT.

This clonotype was observed a few times. The chain employs TRBV10-3 and TRBJ1-1; weak D call: TRBD1 (5 bases). The germline V gene has CDR1 ENHRY and CDR2 SYGVKD. The CDR3 covers 14 residues. V lost 0 bases and J lost 4, with 9 bases in between. CDR3 sequence reads: CAISESGTGTEAFF. CDR3 bases: TGTGCCATCAGTGAGTCGGGAACAGGCACTGAAGCTTTCTTT.

The chain carries TRBV6-5 and TRBJ1-2; a weak D match, TRBD1 (5 bases). The CDR3 extends over 14 amino acids. V dropped 6 bases and J dropped 5 bases, with 16 bases sitting between them. CDR1 MNHEY and CDR2 SVGAGI come from the germline V gene. The CDR3 DNA reads TGTGCCAGCAGCCTGACCGGGACGGAATATGGCTACACCTTC. This sequence encodes CASSLTGTEYGYTF.

The chain employs TRBV6-5 and TRBJ2-2, with 9 bases matching TRBD1. The trim removed 0 bases at V and 6 bases at J, leaving 2 bases unmatched. The CDR3 is 15 amino acids. CDR1 and CDR2 from the germline V gene are MNHEY and SVGAGI. Here the CDR3 reads CASSYSTGGSGELFF. The CDR3 DNA reads TGTGCCAGCAGTTACTCGACAGGGGGTTCCGGGGAGCTGTTTTTT.

The J gene is TRBJ2-1, the V gene TRBV6-5, with TRBD2 matching over 14 bases. Germline CDR1 is MNHEY and CDR2 is SVGAGI. V trimming: 7 bases; J trimming: 9 bases; junction bases outside the gene matches: 8. The CDR3 is 15 residues long. CDR3 region: CASTLGLAGAVEQFF. DNA for the CDR3: TGTGCCAGCACTTTGGGACTAGCGGGAGCGGTTGAGCAGTTCTTC.

This clonotype was seen more than once but under ten times. This sequence joins TRBV5-1 and TRBJ2-1; 15 bases align to TRBD2. In germline, CDR1 is SGHRS, CDR2 YFSETQ. V lost 4 bases and J lost 7; bases outside the gene matches: 6. The CDR3 runs to 16 residues. CDR3 nucleotide sequence: TGCGCCAGCAGCAGGGGACTAGCGGGAGGAAGGAATGAGCAGTTCTTC. Translated, it gives CASSRGLAGGRNEQFF.

The V call is TRBV7-3, the J call TRBJ2-1, with D tentatively TRBD1 (5 bases). Germline lookup yields CDR1 SGHTA and CDR2 FQGTGA. With 4 bases removed from V and 8 bases from J, the gap between germline ends came to 21 bases. The length of the CDR3 is 16 residues. The CDR3 loop reads CASSSNAQGSLHEQFF. DNA of the CDR3: TGTGCCAGCAGCTCCAACGCGCAGGGTTCCCTCCATGAGCAGTTCTTC.

This clonotype was counted a few times. The J gene is TRBJ2-1, the V gene TRBV11-3; D call uncertain. The germline CDR1 and CDR2 sequences are SGHNT and YENEEA. Trimming pared 8 bases from V and 4 bases from J, leaving 9 bases between. This CDR3 is 12 amino acids long. As DNA, the CDR3 is TGTGCCAGCGAGGCTCGTTACAATGAGCAGTTCTTC. It codes for CASEARYNEQFF.

This clonotype was counted only a few times. The CDR3: CASSTREAGANVLTF. As DNA, the CDR3 is TGCGCCAGCAGCACCAGGGAGGCTGGGGCCAACGTCCTGACTTTC. This chain links TRBV5-1 with TRBJ2-6, with a weak D call TRBD2 (6 bases). Germline CDR1 is SGHRS and CDR2 is YFSETQ. V dropped 4 bases and J dropped 2 bases, with 10 bases sitting between them. CDR3 size: 15 residues. Variable domain in full (rest from reference TRBV5-1 and TRBJ2-6): KAGVTQTPRYLIKTRGQQVTLSCSPISGHRSVSWYQQTPGQGLQFLFEYFSETQRNKGNFPGRFSGRQFSNSRSEMNVSTLELGDSALYLCASSTREAGANVLTFGAGSRLTVL.

There are many counts of this clonotype. This rearrangement joins TRBV5-8 to TRBJ2-7, with 8 bases aligning to TRBD1. Germline lookup yields CDR1 SGHTS and CDR2 YDEGEE. V was pared by 4 bases and J by 12 bases, with 12 bases of the junction left unmatched. This CDR3 comprises 13 residues. CDR3 sequence reads: CASSDRTGLEVYF. Written as DNA, the CDR3 is TGTGCCAGCAGCGACCGGACAGGGTTGGAGGTGTACTTC.

This clonotype was detected only a few times. The chain carries TRBV12-3 or TRBV12-4 and TRBJ2-5; 7 positions match TRBD1. The CDR3 is 16 amino acids. Trimming removed 1 base from V and 4 bases from J; junction bases left unmatched: 9. CDR3 sequence (DNA): TGTGCCAGCAGTTTAGGCCCTGACAGGGTGGGAGAGACCCAGTACTTC. It yields the protein CASSLGPDRVGETQYF.